The TCR beta chain described here comes from a study of long-term antiretroviral therapy in people with HIV (dated 2022 in TCRdb). For the study in its entirety: The earliest samples were collected roughly a decade before the 2015 WHO recommendation for immediate ART, at a time when ART was usually postponed until CD4 counts fell. A retrospective serial study tested whether ART initiation and durable HIV suppression were associated with changes in peripheral blood TRB repertoire composition and diversity. A total of 192 cryopreserved PBMC samples came from around 30 adults with confirmed HIV infection and were collected serially over a mean of roughly 6 years (range 1-12). About a third of the roughly 30 participants with HIV were female. No cross-contamination during QIAcube processing was shown when test extractions of a monoclonal T-cell line were performed alongside about 30 polyclonal samples.

A word on this clone: Its antigen remains unidentified. No base quality values were provided; no much bigger clone lies one nucleotide off.

The immunoSEQ hsTCRB v3.0 assay was used at survey level resolution to sequence the TRB variable region. The target sequencing depth for TRB was 40,000-50,000 T-cell genomes per sample. An Illumina MiSeq with a v3 150-cycle kit was used to sequence the pooled TRB libraries. The authors' analysis ran thus. Repertoire analysis was performed in R inside a reproducible Nextflow workflow that covered QC, data transformation and analysis. LymphoSeq2, an R package for exploring AIRR-Seq data, was used to implement custom analyses. A few samples yielding fewer than 5000 total TRB sequences were excluded, leaving 188 analyzed HIV repertoires. Among the approximately 180 HIV repertoires that were kept, around 59 were collected before ART initiation and roughly 130 were collected after ART initiation. Repertoires were downsampled to 5000 TRB nucleotide sequences, and summary statistics were averaged over 100 downsampling iterations. Only TRB sequences with CDR3 regions of at least seven amino acids were retained for analysis. A Shannon entropy-derived clonality score and the Gini coefficient were used to measure diversity. In the repertoire networks, any two of the top 5000 CDR3 amino acid sequences were linked whenever the two sequences differed by an edit distance of one. Antigen specificity groups and MHC restriction were predicted for TRB CDR3 amino acid sequences with GLIPH2. To flag known CMV, EBV, HIV or tissue antigen associations, CDR3 amino acid sequences were matched against VDJdb and McPAS-TCR. Pre-ART, post-ART and control groups were compared with Wilcoxon signed-rank tests and Holm-Bonferroni correction. Drawn from immuneACCESS, this table holds only the in-frame rearrangements with V and J called that TCRdb kept. Clones are partly lost; checked studies trace under half to an unresolved V gene and leave the rest unexplained. Clonal size and the V and J genes are those of that table, whereas D and trimming came from the DNA. This sample lists 35,000 to 45,000 clones; 82% were detected once. The ten most abundant clones make up about an eighth of the sample.

The CDR3 starts with the cysteine, ends with the phenylalanine, and has 16 residues. Just CDR3 DNA is preserved here, 48 bases in frame from base 1. The germline V gene supplies CDR1 MNHEY and CDR2 SVGAGI. Between the V and J ends, shortened by 0 bases and 2 bases respectively, the junction contains 13 bases. To be included, a participant needed at least one PBMC sample from before ART initiation plus at least two post-ART samples. All participants with HIV were treated in the United States of America. Before DNA extraction, cryopreserved samples of about 0.95-10 million PBMC were thawed and then washed. At the time of the earliest PBMC sample, participants with HIV were aged between about 20 and 55 years. PBMC samples were contributed by each participant from 1-4 timepoints before ART initiation and 2-8 timepoints after ART initiation, with a median of 7 samples. For every participant, serial HIV viral load, CD4+ T-cell count, ART history and demographic data were obtained. Genomic DNA was extracted from unsorted PBMC with a Qiagen kit on a QIAcube, processed in batches of 12 samples.

Findings and caveats that apply to the study as a whole: ART initiation was associated with a significant increase in TRB diversity, but diversity stayed significantly below transplant donor controls even after long-term ART. Owing to limited PBMC availability, only the TCR beta chain was sequenced, without alpha chain pairing. Narrower CDR3 length ranges were observed in HIV repertoires than in controls, and an antigen-experienced repertoire with only a slight naive shift after ART was suggested by the network structure. No data were available on ART adherence, viral resistance or therapy changes, limiting inferences about post-ART repertoire changes. Expanded TRB clones identified before ART initiation dominated the repertoire across all time points, though the dominance fluctuated and decreased in many PLHIV after ART. Unsorted PBMC were profiled instead of sorted CD4+ and CD8+ T cells because pre-ART samples had limited cell numbers. The samples span the years 2004 to 2017, and the ART regimens used at that time may not be as effective as current regimens.

The chain uses TRBV6-5 and TRBJ2-5; no D gene can be assigned with confidence. Specimen: unsorted PBMCs, collected 0.3 years after starting antiretroviral therapy. The receptor was derived from a man aged 18 to 30 with HIV. The bases read TGTGCCAGCAGTTACTCCTTCTGGCAGAAACAAGAGACCCAGTACTTC. This translates into CASSYSFWQKQETQYF.